This T cell receptor beta chain stems from a study of CD4 and CD8 cells across lung adenocarcinoma regions. The patients had localized lung adenocarcinoma, a non-small cell subtype. The V end lost 4 bases, the J end lost 5 bases, and 6 bases lay between the germline ends. The CDR3 totals 11 residues. Each CDR3 protein gets one entry after TCRdb re-called the PCR reads with MiXCR. The table has about 19,000 distinct CDR3 sequences, roughly half seen once; the top ten hold about 25%. Sequencing was performed on CD8+ T cells from the center of a lung tumor. The clonotype originates from a female donor with lung adenocarcinoma. The CD4 and CD8 labels of this study may be unreliable. The V call is TRBV23-1, the J call TRBJ2-7, with D uncertain. TRBV23-1 is sorted into the ORF group, with uncertain function. The CDR3 here is CASSLRDEQYF. The CDR3 nucleotides are TGCGCCAGCAGTCTCCGTGACGAGCAGTACTTC.